Listed here is a single TCR beta chain. Its antigen is undetermined. This sample was included in a study of Ad26.COV2.S vaccination and SARS-CoV-2 variants. Study-wide background: Intramuscularly, Ad26.COV2.S was given either once or twice, 56 days apart.

Treatment noted: about 20 received Ad26.COV2.S at low or high dose, single or two shots; several received placebo; per-sample allocation not given. Day 63 after the first vaccine or placebo injection was the time point for sampling. Study-level points and caveats: Placebo recipients showed lower spike-specific TCR breadth than vaccinees.

Repertoires were generated with immunoSEQ multiplex PCR, while TCRdb's copy carries only in-frame clones and drops some. The table includes 250,000 to 300,000 clones, about 87% detected once. This sample comprised peripheral blood, obtained in a trial of Ad26.COV2.S vaccine versus placebo. The TCR sequence derives from a person between 18 and 60 years old who received the Ad26.COV2.S COVID-19 vaccine or a placebo.

CDR3 in amino acids: CASLGGGDEQYF. CDR3 DNA: TGTGCCAGCTTAGGAGGGGGCGACGAGCAGTACTTC. The chain is built from TRBV18 and TRBJ2-7, with D maybe TRBD1 (7 bases). The CDR3 runs to 12 residues. The V end lost 7 bases, the J end lost 5 bases, and 12 bases lay between the germline ends. Germline V lookup: CDR1 KGHSH, CDR2 LQKENI. Based on the CDR3 plus reference TRBV18 and TRBJ2-7, the full variable domain is NAGVMQNPRHLVRRRGQEARLRCSPMKGHSHVYWYRQLPEEGLKFMVYLQKENIIDESGMPKERFSAEFPKEGPSILRIQQVVRGDSAAYFCASLGGGDEQYFGPGTRLTVT.